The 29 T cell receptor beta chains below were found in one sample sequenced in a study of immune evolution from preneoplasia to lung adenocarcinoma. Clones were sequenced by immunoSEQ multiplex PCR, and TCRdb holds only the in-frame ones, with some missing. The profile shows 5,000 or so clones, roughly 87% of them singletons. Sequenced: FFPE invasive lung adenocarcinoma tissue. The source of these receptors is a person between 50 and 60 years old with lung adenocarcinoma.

The CDR3 sequence is CAWSSPGVGFRYYGYTF. DNA for the CDR3: TGTGCCTGGTCCTCACCGGGGGTGGGCTTTCGATACTATGGCTACACCTTC. This rearrangement joins TRBV30 to TRBJ1-2; D possibly corresponds to TRBD1 (5 bases). Germline CDR1 is GTSNPN and CDR2 is SVGIG (reference sequence). The CDR3 has 17 amino acids. With 5 bases removed from V and 3 bases from J, the gap between germline ends came to 25 bases.

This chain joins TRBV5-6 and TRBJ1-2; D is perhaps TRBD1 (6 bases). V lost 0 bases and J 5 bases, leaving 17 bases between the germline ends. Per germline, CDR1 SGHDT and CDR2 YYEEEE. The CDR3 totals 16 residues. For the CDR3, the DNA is TGTGCCAGCAGCTTGGAAGGTGGGCAGGGGACTTATGGCTACACCTTC. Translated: CASSLEGGQGTYGYTF.

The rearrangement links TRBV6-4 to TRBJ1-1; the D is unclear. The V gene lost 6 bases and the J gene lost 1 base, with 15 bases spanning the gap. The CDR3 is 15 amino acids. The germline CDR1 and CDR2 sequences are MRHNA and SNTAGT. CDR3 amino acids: CASRLTSQSNTEAFF. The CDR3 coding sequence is TGTGCCAGCAGACTGACATCCCAATCGAACACTGAAGCTTTCTTT.

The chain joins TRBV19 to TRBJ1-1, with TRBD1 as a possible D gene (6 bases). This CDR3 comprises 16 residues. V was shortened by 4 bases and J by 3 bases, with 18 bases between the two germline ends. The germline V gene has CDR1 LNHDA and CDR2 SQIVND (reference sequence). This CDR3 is CASSTGGGRRHTEAFF. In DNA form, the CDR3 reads TGTGCCAGTAGTACCGGCGGGGGGCGTAGGCACACTGAAGCTTTCTTT.

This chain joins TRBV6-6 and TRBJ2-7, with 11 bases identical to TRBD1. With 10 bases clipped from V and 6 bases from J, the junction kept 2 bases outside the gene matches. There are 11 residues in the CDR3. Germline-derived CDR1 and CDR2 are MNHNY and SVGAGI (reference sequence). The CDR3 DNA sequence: TGTGCCACGGGGACAGGGGGCGAGCAGTACTTC. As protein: CATGTGGEQYF.

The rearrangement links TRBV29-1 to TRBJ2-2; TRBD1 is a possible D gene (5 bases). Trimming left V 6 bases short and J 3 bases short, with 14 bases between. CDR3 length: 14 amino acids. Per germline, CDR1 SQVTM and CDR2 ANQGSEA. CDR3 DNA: TGCAGCGTGATAGGGGTAGTCGACACCGGGGAGCTGTTTTTT. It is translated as CSVIGVVDTGELFF.

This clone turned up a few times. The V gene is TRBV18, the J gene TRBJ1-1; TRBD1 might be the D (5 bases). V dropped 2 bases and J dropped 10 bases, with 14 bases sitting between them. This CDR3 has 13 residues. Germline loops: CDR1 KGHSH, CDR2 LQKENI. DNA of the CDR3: TGTGCCAGCTCACCAACCACTCAGGGAGCAGCTTTCTTT. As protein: CASSPTTQGAAFF.

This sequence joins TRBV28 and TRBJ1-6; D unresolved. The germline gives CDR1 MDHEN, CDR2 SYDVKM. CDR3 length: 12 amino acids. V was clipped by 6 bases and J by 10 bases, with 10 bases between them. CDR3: CASSPFGSPLHF. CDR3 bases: TGTGCCAGCAGCCCGTTCGGCTCACCCCTCCACTTT.

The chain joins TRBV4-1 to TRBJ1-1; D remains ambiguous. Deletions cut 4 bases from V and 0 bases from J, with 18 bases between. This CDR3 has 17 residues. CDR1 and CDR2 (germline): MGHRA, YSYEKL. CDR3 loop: CASSRRGEGDLNTEAFF. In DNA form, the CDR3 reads TGCGCCAGCAGCCGCCGGGGTGAGGGAGATCTGAACACTGAAGCTTTCTTT.

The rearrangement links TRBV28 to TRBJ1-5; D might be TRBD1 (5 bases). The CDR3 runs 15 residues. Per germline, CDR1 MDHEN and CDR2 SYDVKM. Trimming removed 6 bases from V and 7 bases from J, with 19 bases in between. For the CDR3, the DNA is TGTGCCAGCAGCCAGAGCGACAGTTTGGGGCAGCCCCAGCATTTT. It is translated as CASSQSDSLGQPQHF. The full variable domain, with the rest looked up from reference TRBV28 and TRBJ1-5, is DVKVTQSSRYLVKRTGEKVFLECVQDMDHENMFWYRQDPGLGLRLIYFSYDVKMKEKGDIPEGYSVSREKKERFSLILESASTNQTSMYLCASSQSDSLGQPQHFGDGTRLSIL.

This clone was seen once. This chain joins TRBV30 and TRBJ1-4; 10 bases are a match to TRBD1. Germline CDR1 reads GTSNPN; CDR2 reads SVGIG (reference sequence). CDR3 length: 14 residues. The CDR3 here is CASNNPGQGEKLFF. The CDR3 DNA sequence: TGTGCTTCGAATAATCCGGGACAGGGGGAAAAACTGTTTTTT.

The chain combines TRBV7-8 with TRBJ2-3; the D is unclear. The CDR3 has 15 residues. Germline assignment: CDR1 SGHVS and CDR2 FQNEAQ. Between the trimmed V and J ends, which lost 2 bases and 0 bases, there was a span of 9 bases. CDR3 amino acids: CASSLMGSSTDTQYF. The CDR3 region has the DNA TGTGCCAGCAGCTTAATGGGGTCTAGCACAGATACGCAGTATTTT.

The CDR3 reads CASNPPPGAGETEAFF. The DNA of the CDR3 is TGTGCCAGCAATCCACCCCCGGGGGCAGGGGAAACTGAAGCTTTCTTT. The chain uses TRBV28 and TRBJ1-1, with D maybe TRBD1 (6 bases). Between the trimmed V and J ends, which lost 7 bases and 5 bases, there was a span of 23 bases. Germline V CDR1 and CDR2: MDHEN, SYDVKM. The CDR3 covers 16 residues.

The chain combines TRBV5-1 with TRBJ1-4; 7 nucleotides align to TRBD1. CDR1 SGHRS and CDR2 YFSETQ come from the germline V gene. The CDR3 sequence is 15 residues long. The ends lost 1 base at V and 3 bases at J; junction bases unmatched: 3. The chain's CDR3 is CASSLTTGPNEKLFF. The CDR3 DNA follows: TGCGCCAGCAGCTTGACGACAGGGCCTAATGAAAAACTGTTTTTT.

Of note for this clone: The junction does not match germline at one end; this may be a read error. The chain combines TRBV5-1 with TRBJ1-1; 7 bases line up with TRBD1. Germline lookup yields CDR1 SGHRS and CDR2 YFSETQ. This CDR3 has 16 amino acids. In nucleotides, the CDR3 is TGCGCCAACAGCTTGGGTGGCAGGGGGGCGAACACTGAAGCTTTCTTT. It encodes CANSLGGRGANTEAFF.

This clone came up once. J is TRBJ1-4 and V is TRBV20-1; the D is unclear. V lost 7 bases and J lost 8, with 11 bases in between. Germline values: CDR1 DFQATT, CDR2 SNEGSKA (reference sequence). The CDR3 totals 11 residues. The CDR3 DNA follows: TGCAGTGGCCCCTCGGGGGAAAAACTGTTTTTT. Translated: CSGPSGEKLFF.

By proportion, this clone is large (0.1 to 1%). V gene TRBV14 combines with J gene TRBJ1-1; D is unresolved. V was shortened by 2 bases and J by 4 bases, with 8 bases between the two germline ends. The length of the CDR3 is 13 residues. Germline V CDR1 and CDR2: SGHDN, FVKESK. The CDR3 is CASSQSPRTEAFF. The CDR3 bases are TGTGCCAGCAGCCAATCACCTCGCACTGAAGCTTTCTTT.

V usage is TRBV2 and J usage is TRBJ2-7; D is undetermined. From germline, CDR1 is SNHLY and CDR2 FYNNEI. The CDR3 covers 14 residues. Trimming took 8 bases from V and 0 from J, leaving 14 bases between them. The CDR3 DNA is TGTGCCAGCCTTCCCCGTAGGGACTCCTACGAGCAGTACTTC. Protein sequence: CASLPRRDSYEQYF.

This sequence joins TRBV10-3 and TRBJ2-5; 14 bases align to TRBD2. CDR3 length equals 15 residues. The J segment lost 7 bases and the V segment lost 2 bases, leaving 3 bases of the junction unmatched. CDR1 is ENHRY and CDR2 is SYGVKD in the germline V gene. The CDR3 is CAISELGLAGGTQYF. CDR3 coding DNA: TGTGCCATCAGTGAGCTTGGACTAGCGGGAGGGACCCAGTACTTC.

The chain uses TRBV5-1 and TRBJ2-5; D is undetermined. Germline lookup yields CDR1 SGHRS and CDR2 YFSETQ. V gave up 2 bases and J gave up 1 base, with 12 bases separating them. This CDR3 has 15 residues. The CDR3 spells CASSFRPDSQETQYF. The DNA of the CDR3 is TGCGCCAGCAGCTTTCGGCCGGATTCCCAAGAGACCCAGTACTTC.

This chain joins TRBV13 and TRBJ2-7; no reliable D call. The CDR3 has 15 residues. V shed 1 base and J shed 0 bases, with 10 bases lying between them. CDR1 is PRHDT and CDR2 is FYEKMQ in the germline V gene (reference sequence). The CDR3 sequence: CASSLARWSSYEQYF. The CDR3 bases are TGTGCCAGCAGCTTAGCTCGATGGAGCTCCTACGAGCAGTACTTC.

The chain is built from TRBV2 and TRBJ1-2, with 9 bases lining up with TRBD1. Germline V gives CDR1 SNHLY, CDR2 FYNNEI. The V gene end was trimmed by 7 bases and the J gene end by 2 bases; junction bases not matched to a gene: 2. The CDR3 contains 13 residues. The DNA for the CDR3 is TGTGCCAGCAAAGGGACAGGGAACTATGGCTACACCTTC. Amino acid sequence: CASKGTGNYGYTF. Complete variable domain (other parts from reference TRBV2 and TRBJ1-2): EPEVTQTPSHQVTQMGQEVILRCVPISNHLYFYWYRQILGQKVEFLVSFYNNEISEKSEIFDDQFSVERPDGSNFTLKIRSTKLEDSAMYFCASKGTGNYGYTFGSGTRLTVV.

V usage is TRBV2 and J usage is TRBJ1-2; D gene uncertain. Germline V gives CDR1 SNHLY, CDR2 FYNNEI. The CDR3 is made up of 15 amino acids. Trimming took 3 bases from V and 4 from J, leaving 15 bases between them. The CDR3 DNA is TGTGCCAGCAGTGATGGGTTTCCGTACCCCTATGGCTACACCTTC. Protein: CASSDGFPYPYGYTF.

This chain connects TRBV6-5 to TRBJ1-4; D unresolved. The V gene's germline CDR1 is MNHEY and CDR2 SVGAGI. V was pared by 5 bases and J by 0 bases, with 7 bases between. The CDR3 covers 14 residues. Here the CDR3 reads CASSLSATNEKLFF. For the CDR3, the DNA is TGTGCCAGCAGTCTCAGTGCAACTAATGAAAAACTGTTTTTT.

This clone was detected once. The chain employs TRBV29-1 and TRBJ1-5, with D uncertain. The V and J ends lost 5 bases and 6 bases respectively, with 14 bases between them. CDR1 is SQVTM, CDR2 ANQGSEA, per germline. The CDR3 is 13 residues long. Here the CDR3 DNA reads TGCAGCGTTAGATCTAGGGAAGGTCAGCCCCAGCATTTT. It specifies CSVRSREGQPQHF.

CDR3 nucleotide sequence: TGTGCCAGCCGCAAGACCCCTACGGGAGATACGCAGTATTTT. This encodes CASRKTPTGDTQYF. V gene TRBV5-4 combines with J gene TRBJ2-3; no clear D. The CDR3 has 14 residues. Germline V gene lookup returns CDR1 SGHNT and CDR2 YYREEE (reference sequence). V dropped 7 bases and J dropped 5 bases, with 17 bases sitting between them.

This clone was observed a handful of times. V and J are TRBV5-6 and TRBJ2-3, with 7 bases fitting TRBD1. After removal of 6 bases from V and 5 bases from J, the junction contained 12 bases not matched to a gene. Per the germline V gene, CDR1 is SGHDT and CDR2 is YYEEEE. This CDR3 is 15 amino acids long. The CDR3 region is CASIHMTGPEDTQYF. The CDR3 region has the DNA TGTGCCAGCATCCATATGACAGGGCCGGAAGATACGCAGTATTTT.

CDR3 DNA: TGTGCCAGCAGCCCTCAGAACAATCAGCCCCAGCATTTT. Its translation: CASSPQNNQPQHF. The chain uses TRBV11-2 and TRBJ1-5, with D unclear. V lost 5 bases and J 3 bases, leaving 8 bases between the germline ends. The V gene's germline CDR1 is SGHAT and CDR2 FQNNGV. The CDR3 covers 13 residues.

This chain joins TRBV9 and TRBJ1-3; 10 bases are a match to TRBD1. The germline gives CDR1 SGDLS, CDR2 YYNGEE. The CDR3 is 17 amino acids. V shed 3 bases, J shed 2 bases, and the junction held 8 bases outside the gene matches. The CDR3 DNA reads TGTGCCAGCAGCGCGACGGTGGGGACAGGGGCTGGAAACACCATATATTTT. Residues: CASSATVGTGAGNTIYF.